The 29 T cell receptor beta chains presented below share a single source sample, sequenced in a study of shared clonotypes between healthy human individuals. The assay was immunoSEQ multiplex PCR, and TCRdb's table has in-frame clones only and misses some. The sample has some 1 million clones; approximately 76% are singletons. Sample: memory CD4+ T cells sorted from blood. The subset denotes: CD45RA-negative fraction. These receptor sequences come from a man between 18 and 35 years old in good health.

This chain joins TRBV7-8 and TRBJ2-3, with D possibly being TRBD1 or TRBD2 (5 bases each). This CDR3 has 15 amino acids. CDR1 is SGHVS, CDR2 FQNEAQ, per germline. Trimming cost V 5 bases and J 2 bases, with 14 bases left between them. In nucleotides, the CDR3 is TGTGCCAGCAGCGGCCGGGACGGTTACACAGATACGCAGTATTTT. Amino acids: CASSGRDGYTDTQYF.

The DNA of the CDR3 is TGTGCCAGTAGTATAGACGGACAGATCCCCTACGAGCAGTACTTC. Protein product: CASSIDGQIPYEQYF. V gene TRBV19 combines with J gene TRBJ2-7, with D maybe TRBD1 (6 bases). V lost 0 bases, J lost 2 bases, and 11 bases lay in between. The CDR3 is 15 residues long. Germline V lookup: CDR1 LNHDA, CDR2 SQIVND (reference sequence).

For the CDR3, the DNA is TGTGCCAGCAGCGTTAAGGGGGGCAAGACCGAGCAGTACTTC. Residues: CASSVKGGKTEQYF. The chain links TRBV7-9 to TRBJ2-7, with D perhaps being TRBD1 or TRBD2 (6 bases each). Trimming removed 5 bases from V and 6 bases from J, with 17 bases in between. Germline lookup yields CDR1 SEHNR and CDR2 FQNEAQ (reference sequence). The CDR3 consists of 14 residues.

The chain couples TRBV7-6 to TRBJ2-3; D may be TRBD2 (6 bases). The germline CDR1 and CDR2 sequences are SGHVS and FNYEAQ. The V end lost 3 bases, the J end lost 3 bases, and 10 bases lay between the germline ends. The CDR3 is made up of 14 amino acids. This chain's CDR3 is CASSLSRGTDTQYF. The CDR3 DNA is TGTGCCAGCAGCTTGTCCCGGGGGACAGATACGCAGTATTTT.

The chain joins TRBV4-3 to TRBJ2-2; 8 bases line up with TRBD2. The germline V gene has CDR1 LGHNA and CDR2 YSLEER. This CDR3 has 16 amino acids. V lost 0 bases, J lost 6 bases, and 6 bases stayed unmatched. The CDR3 region has the DNA TGCGCCAGCAGCCAAGAGGGACTAGTCGGCTCCGGGGAGCTGTTTTTT. Translation: CASSQEGLVGSGELFF.

The DNA for the CDR3 is TGTGCCAGCAGCTTCGGAGGGGGGGTAGTAGCCTACGAGCAGTACTTC. Its protein product is CASSFGGGVVAYEQYF. The V call is TRBV7-2, the J call TRBJ2-7; D may be TRBD2 (7 bases). The CDR3 sequence is 16 residues long. Per germline, CDR1 SGHTA and CDR2 FQGNSA. V lost 3 bases and J lost 2, with 17 bases in between.

This chain links TRBV5-4 with TRBJ2-7, with TRBD1 identical over 11 bases. Germline CDR1 reads SGHNT; CDR2 reads YYREEE (reference sequence). This CDR3 comprises 15 residues. Germline trimming cut 1 base from V and 3 bases from J; bases unmatched to any gene: 3. The CDR3 sequence is CASSLSGQGVYEQYF. For the CDR3, the DNA is TGTGCCAGCAGCTTGTCGGGACAGGGGGTCTACGAGCAGTACTTC.

The chain recombines TRBV5-8 with TRBJ1-1; a weak D match, TRBD1 (5 bases). This CDR3 has 16 amino acids. Germline lookup yields CDR1 SGHTS and CDR2 YDEGEE. Between the trimmed V and J ends, which lost 1 base and 3 bases, there was a span of 16 bases. CDR3: CASSLRAPGGDTEAFF. DNA for the CDR3: TGTGCCAGCAGCTTGAGGGCTCCTGGGGGTGACACTGAAGCTTTCTTT.

The J gene is TRBJ2-7, the V gene TRBV13; no reliable D call. Germline V gene data show CDR1 as PRHDT and CDR2 as FYEKMQ (reference sequence). This CDR3 is built from 12 residues. V lost 2 bases, J lost 4 bases, and 6 bases lay in between. The CDR3 sequence: CASSLSHYEQYF. In nucleotides, the CDR3 is TGTGCCAGCAGCTTATCACATTACGAGCAGTACTTC.

The V call is TRBV5-4, the J call TRBJ1-2; weak D call: TRBD1 (5 bases). Germline assignment: CDR1 SGHNT and CDR2 YYREEE (reference sequence). This CDR3 has 13 amino acids. The ends were cut back, 0 bases at V and 9 bases at J, with 12 bases in the middle. CDR3 sequence reads: CASSLVGDPSYTF. The CDR3 DNA is TGTGCCAGCAGCTTGGTAGGGGACCCTAGCTACACCTTC. Using reference TRBV5-4 and TRBJ1-2 for the parts outside the CDR3, the full variable domain is ETGVTQSPTHLIKTRGQQVTLRCSSQSGHNTVSWYQQALGQGPQFIFQYYREEENGRGNFPPRFSGLQFPNYSSELNVNALELDDSALYLCASSLVGDPSYTFGSGTRLTVV.

This clone appeared once. The gene calls are TRBV4-1 and TRBJ2-7; 10 bases fit TRBD2. Germline CDR1 reads MGHRA; CDR2 reads YSYEKL. Trimming at V came to 5 bases and at J to 0 bases, leaving 13 bases not matched to a gene. This CDR3 contains 18 residues. The CDR3 DNA reads as TGCGCCAGCAGCTCTCGAGTAGCGGGAGGTTCGGGCTCCTACGAGCAGTACTTC. As protein: CASSSRVAGGSGSYEQYF.

The chain employs TRBV6-5 and TRBJ1-4; D perhaps matches TRBD1 (6 bases). V was cut by 6 bases and J by 6 bases, with 14 bases left in between. Germline CDR1 is MNHEY and CDR2 is SVGAGI. The CDR3 runs 14 residues. DNA for the CDR3: TGTGCCAGCAGCCGGGGGGGCACGGATGAAAAACTGTTTTTT. Residues: CASSRGGTDEKLFF.

The V gene is TRBV4-1, the J gene TRBJ1-6; possibly TRBD1 for D (6 bases). Germline lookup yields CDR1 MGHRA and CDR2 YSYEKL. V lost 7 bases, J lost 4 bases, and 14 bases lay in between. The CDR3 totals 15 residues. The CDR3 coding sequence is TGCGCCAGCACCCAGGACAGTCAATATAATTCACCCCTCCACTTT. The encoded protein is CASTQDSQYNSPLHF.

This clone was counted a few times. The V gene is TRBV18, the J gene TRBJ2-7; D tentatively reads TRBD1 or TRBD2 (5 bases each). The CDR3 is made up of 16 amino acids. Germline lookup yields CDR1 KGHSH and CDR2 LQKENI. V was trimmed by 6 bases and J by 3 bases, leaving 21 bases between them. CDR3 nucleotides: TGTGCCAGCTCGGAACCCCGGGGCAGGTCCTACTACGAGCAGTACTTC. This codes for CASSEPRGRSYYEQYF.

This chain joins TRBV21-1 and TRBJ2-1; the D call of TRBD1 is as the table states it, not checked on the DNA. TRBV21-1 is a pseudogene locus. CDR3 length: 15 amino acids. CDR3 in amino acids: CASSKVPTANNEQFF. The CDR3 bases are TGTGCCAGCAGCAAAGTTCCGACAGCTAACAATGAGCAGTTCTTC.

The chain links TRBV2 to TRBJ2-7; 8 bases map to TRBD1. CDR1 SNHLY and CDR2 FYNNEI come from the germline V gene. The CDR3 totals 14 residues. The junction had 7 bases not matched to a gene; V was cut back by 6 bases and J by 3 bases. CDR3 coding DNA: TGTGCCAGCAGGGCCCGTGGACAGGGCTACGAGCAGTACTTC. Protein product: CASRARGQGYEQYF.

This clone showed up just a few times. The gene calls are TRBV6-5 and TRBJ1-1; the D is unclear. The CDR3 has 14 amino acids. Germline CDR1 MNHEY, CDR2 SVGAGI. V was clipped by 6 bases and J by 3 bases, with 14 bases between them. CDR3 coding DNA: TGTGCCAGCAGAAATGGGGTTAGGCACACTGAAGCTTTCTTT. Its translation is CASRNGVRHTEAFF.

The chain is built from TRBV12-5 and TRBJ2-2, with unresolved D. Trimming took off 0 bases at V and 1 base at J, with 6 bases between the two ends. The CDR3 length is 15 residues. Germline CDR1 LGHNT, CDR2 FRNRAP. CDR3 in DNA: TGTGCTAGTGGTTTGGTACAGAAGAACACCGGGGAGCTGTTTTTT. Protein product: CASGLVQKNTGELFF.

The rearrangement links TRBV28 to TRBJ2-7; 15 bases match TRBD2. Per the germline V gene, CDR1 is MDHEN and CDR2 is SYDVKM. The CDR3 runs to 15 residues. With V trimmed by 5 bases and J by 2 bases, 1 base remained unmatched. The CDR3 DNA reads TGTGCCAGCAGTGGGACTAGCGGGGGGACCTACGAGCAGTACTTC. Its protein product is CASSGTSGGTYEQYF. The complete variable domain, with remaining parts taken from reference TRBV28 and TRBJ2-7, reads DVKVTQSSRYLVKRTGEKVFLECVQDMDHENMFWYRQDPGLGLRLIYFSYDVKMKEKGDIPEGYSVSREKKERFSLILESASTNQTSMYLCASSGTSGGTYEQYFGPGTRLTVT.

The genes are TRBV4-3 and TRBJ2-1, with 8 bases identical to TRBD2. Unmatched junction bases numbered 5, after V lost 0 bases and J lost 7 bases. The CDR3 consists of 15 residues. In germline, CDR1 is LGHNA, CDR2 YSLEER. This chain's CDR3 is CASSQEGTSLNEQFF. The CDR3 DNA is TGCGCCAGCAGCCAAGAAGGGACTAGTCTTAATGAGCAGTTCTTC.

This chain links TRBV28 with TRBJ1-1; D ambiguous. The CDR3 runs to 13 residues. The V end lost 9 bases, the J end lost 5 bases, and 16 bases lay between the germline ends. In germline, CDR1 is MDHEN, CDR2 SYDVKM. The CDR3 region is CASTRRGKTEAFF. The CDR3 nucleotides are TGTGCCAGTACCCGTCGAGGAAAGACTGAAGCTTTCTTT. The full variable domain, rest sourced from reference TRBV28 and TRBJ1-1, is DVKVTQSSRYLVKRTGEKVFLECVQDMDHENMFWYRQDPGLGLRLIYFSYDVKMKEKGDIPEGYSVSREKKERFSLILESASTNQTSMYLCASTRRGKTEAFFGQGTRLTVV.

V and J are TRBV19 and TRBJ2-2; D gene unclear. V lost 5 bases and J 4 bases, leaving 11 bases between the germline ends. Germline CDR1 and CDR2: LNHDA and SQIVND (reference sequence). The CDR3 contains 14 residues. CDR3 nucleotides: TGTGCCAGTAGTGGGGTCGTCGCCACCGGGGAGCTGTTTTTT. Protein sequence: CASSGVVATGELFF.

A remark on this clone: Other DNA sequences within the sample encode an identical CDR3. This sequence joins TRBV7-8 and TRBJ1-1; D perhaps matches TRBD1 (6 bases). V lost 2 bases, J lost 2 bases, and 9 bases lay in between. The CDR3 totals 14 residues. CDR1 and CDR2 (germline): SGHVS, FQNEAQ. In DNA form, the CDR3 reads TGTGCCAGCAGCTTATCAGGGGCTAACACTGAAGCTTTCTTT. It encodes CASSLSGANTEAFF.

The gene calls are TRBV4-3 and TRBJ2-7, with D tentatively TRBD1 or TRBD2 (5 bases each). The CDR3 is 15 residues long. CDR1 is LGHNA and CDR2 is YSLEER in the germline V gene. Trimming took 0 bases from V and 2 from J, leaving 11 bases between them. The CDR3 reads CASSQEVGTPYEQYF. CDR3 sequence (DNA): TGCGCCAGCAGCCAAGAGGTAGGGACGCCCTACGAGCAGTACTTC.

This clone was picked up one time. V usage is TRBV4-1 and J usage is TRBJ2-3; maybe TRBD2 (5 bases). CDR1 is MGHRA and CDR2 is YSYEKL in the germline V gene. V lost 4 bases, J lost 3 bases, and 14 bases lay in between. This CDR3 has 15 amino acids. The CDR3 protein is CASSPPSGRTDTQYF. In DNA, the CDR3 is TGCGCCAGCAGCCCTCCGAGCGGCCGAACAGATACGCAGTATTTT.

The rearrangement uses TRBV6-1 and TRBJ2-3; no definite D call. This CDR3 is built from 13 residues. Germline V CDR1 and CDR2: MNHNS, SASEGT. Between the trimmed V and J ends, which lost 3 bases and 1 base, there was a span of 5 bases. CDR3 protein: CASSEFGTDTQYF. The CDR3 region has the DNA TGTGCCAGCAGTGAGTTCGGCACAGATACGCAGTATTTT.

The chain links TRBV27 to TRBJ1-2; 10 bases match TRBD1. The CDR3 is 15 residues long. The germline CDR1 and CDR2 sequences are MNHEY and SMNVEV (reference sequence). V was clipped by 4 bases and J by 4 bases; unmatched bases: 6. CDR3 sequence reads: CASSSSGTGAYGYTF. In nucleotides, the CDR3 is TGTGCCAGCAGTTCCTCCGGGACAGGGGCCTATGGCTACACCTTC.

The V call is TRBV7-9, the J call TRBJ2-3, with D possibly matching TRBD2 (5 bases). This CDR3 spans 15 amino acids. V gave up 3 bases and J gave up 3 bases, with 13 bases separating them. CDR1 is SEHNR, CDR2 FQNEAQ, per germline (reference sequence). The CDR3 region has the DNA TGTGCCAGCAGCTTTGAGGGAGTGGTTACAGATACGCAGTATTTT. This encodes CASSFEGVVTDTQYF. The complete variable domain, with remaining parts taken from reference TRBV7-9 and TRBJ2-3, reads DTGVSQNPRHKITKRGQNVTFRCDPISEHNRLYWYRQTLGQGPEFLTYFQNEAQLEKSRLLSDRFSAERPKGSFSTLEIQRTEQGDSAMYLCASSFEGVVTDTQYFGPGTRLTVL.

The rearrangement links TRBV5-1 to TRBJ1-1, with a weak D call TRBD1 (6 bases). V was shortened by 1 base and J by 7 bases, with 14 bases between the two germline ends. The CDR3 is 14 residues long. Germline-derived CDR1 and CDR2 are SGHRS and YFSETQ. CDR3 sequence: CASSLTGRGNEAFF. In nucleotides, the CDR3 is TGCGCCAGCAGCTTGACAGGGCGGGGAAATGAAGCTTTCTTT.